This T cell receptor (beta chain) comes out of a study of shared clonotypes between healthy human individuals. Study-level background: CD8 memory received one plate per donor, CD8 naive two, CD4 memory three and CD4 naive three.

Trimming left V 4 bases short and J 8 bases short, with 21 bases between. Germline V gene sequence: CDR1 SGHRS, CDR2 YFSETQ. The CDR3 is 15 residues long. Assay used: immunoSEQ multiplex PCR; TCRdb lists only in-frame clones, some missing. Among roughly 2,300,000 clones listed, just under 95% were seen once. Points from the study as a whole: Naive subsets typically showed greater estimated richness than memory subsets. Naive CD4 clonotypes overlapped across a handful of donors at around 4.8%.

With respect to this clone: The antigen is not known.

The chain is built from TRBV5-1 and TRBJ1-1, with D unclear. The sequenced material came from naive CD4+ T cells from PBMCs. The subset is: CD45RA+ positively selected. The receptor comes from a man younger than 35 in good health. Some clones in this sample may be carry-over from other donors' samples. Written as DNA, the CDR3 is TGCGCCAGCAGCACGAGTGACGGTTACTCCCGAGAAGCTTTCTTT. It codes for CASSTSDGYSREAFF.